The clone carrying this TCR beta chain has just a few counts. Its antigen is unidentified. The CDR3 length is 13 residues. Trimming took 3 bases from V and 12 from J; bases not matched to a gene: 3. The V gene's germline CDR1 is KGHSH and CDR2 LQKENI. Of the isolated RNA, all was reverse transcribed, and so the sequenced material was expressed TCRB transcripts. Sequenced by immunoSEQ multiplex PCR; TCRdb stores in-frame clones only, minus some. The table shows 120,000 to 150,000 clones, with more than 10% occurring only once. These data originate in a study of beta chain features in type 1 diabetes. Notes on the study in general: TCRB CDR3 length was moderately but significantly reduced in all four CD4+ subsets of Type 1 diabetes patients.

J is TRBJ2-1 and V is TRBV18; TRBD2 agrees at 12 bases. Sequenced input: central memory CD4+ T cells from blood. The clonotype comes from a man between 18 and 35 years old with type 1 diabetes. Here the CDR3 DNA reads TGTGCCAGCTCACCCCCTAGCGGGGGGGTGCAGTTCTTC. It codes for CASSPPSGGVQFF.